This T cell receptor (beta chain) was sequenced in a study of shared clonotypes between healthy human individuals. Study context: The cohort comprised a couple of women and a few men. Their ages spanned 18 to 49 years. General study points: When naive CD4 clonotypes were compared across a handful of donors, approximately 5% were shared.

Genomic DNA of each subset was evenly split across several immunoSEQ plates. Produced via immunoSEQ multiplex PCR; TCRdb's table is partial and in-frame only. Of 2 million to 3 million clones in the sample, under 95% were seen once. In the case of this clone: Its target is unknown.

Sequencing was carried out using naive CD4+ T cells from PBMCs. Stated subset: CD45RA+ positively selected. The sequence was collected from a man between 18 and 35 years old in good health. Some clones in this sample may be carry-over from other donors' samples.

The CDR3 sequence is CASSEYGTSGRAGETQYF. In nucleotides, the CDR3 is TGTGCCAGCAGTGAATATGGGACTAGCGGGAGGGCCGGAGAGACCCAGTACTTC. The rearrangement joins TRBV25-1 to TRBJ2-5, with 16 bases fitting TRBD2. V lost 0 bases to trimming and J lost 4 bases; unmatched junction nucleotides: 5. Germline CDR1 reads MGHDK; CDR2 reads SYGVNS. This CDR3 spans 18 amino acids.